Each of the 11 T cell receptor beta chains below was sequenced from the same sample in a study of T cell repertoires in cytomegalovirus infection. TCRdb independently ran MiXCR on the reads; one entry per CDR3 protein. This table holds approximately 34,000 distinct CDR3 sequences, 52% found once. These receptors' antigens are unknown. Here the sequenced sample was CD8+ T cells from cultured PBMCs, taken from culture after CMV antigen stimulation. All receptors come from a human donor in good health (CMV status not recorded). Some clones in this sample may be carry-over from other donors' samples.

This chain's CDR3 is CASSLGRDDSGNTIYF. DNA for the CDR3: TGTGCCAGCAGCCTGGGCAGGGACGACTCTGGAAACACCATATATTTT. This chain connects TRBV12-3 or TRBV12-4 to TRBJ1-3, with D perhaps matching TRBD1 (5 bases). Trimming left V 6 bases short and J 0 bases short, with 15 bases between. The CDR3 contains 16 residues.

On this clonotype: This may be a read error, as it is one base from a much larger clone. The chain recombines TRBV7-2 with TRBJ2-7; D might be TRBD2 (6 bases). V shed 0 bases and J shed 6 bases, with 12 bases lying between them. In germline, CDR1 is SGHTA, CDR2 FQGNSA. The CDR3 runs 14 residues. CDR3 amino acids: CASSLAGGDFEQYF. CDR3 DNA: TGTGCCAGCAGCTTAGCAGGAGGGGACTTCGAGCAGTACTTC.

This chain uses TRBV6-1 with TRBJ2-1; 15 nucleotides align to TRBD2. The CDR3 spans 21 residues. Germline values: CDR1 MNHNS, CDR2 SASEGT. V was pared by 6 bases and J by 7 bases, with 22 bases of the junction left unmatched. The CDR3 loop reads CASSPKEGLAGGPSGLNEQFF. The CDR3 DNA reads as TGTGCCAGCAGCCCGAAGGAAGGACTAGCGGGAGGGCCTAGTGGCTTGAATGAGCAGTTCTTC.

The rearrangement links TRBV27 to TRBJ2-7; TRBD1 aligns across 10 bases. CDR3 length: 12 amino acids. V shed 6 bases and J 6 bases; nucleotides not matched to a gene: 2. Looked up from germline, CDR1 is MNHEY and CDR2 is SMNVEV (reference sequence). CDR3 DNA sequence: TGTGCCAGCAGCCGACAGGGGGCCGAGCAGTACTTC. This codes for CASSRQGAEQYF.

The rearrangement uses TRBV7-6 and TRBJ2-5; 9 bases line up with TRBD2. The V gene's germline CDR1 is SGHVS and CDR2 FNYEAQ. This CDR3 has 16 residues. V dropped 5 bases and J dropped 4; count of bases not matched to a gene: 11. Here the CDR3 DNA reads TGTGCCAGCAGCCGACCCACTCAAGCGGGAGGAGAGACCCAGTACTTC. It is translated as CASSRPTQAGGETQYF.

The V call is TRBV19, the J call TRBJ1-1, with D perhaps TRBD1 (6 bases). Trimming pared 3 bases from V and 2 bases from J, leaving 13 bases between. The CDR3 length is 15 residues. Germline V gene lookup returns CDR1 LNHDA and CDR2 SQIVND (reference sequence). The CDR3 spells CASSMVAGVNTEAFF. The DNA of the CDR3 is TGTGCCAGTAGTATGGTAGCAGGGGTAAACACTGAAGCTTTCTTT.

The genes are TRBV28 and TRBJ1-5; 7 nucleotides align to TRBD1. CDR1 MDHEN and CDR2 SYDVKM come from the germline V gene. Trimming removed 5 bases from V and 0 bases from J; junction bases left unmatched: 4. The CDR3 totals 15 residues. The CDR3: CASSIGTASNQPQHF. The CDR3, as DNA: TGTGCCAGCAGTATCGGGACAGCTAGCAATCAGCCCCAGCATTTT.

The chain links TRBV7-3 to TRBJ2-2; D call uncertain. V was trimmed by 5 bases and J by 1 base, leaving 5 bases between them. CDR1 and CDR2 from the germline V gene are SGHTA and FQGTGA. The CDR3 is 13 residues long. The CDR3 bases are TGTGCCAGCAGCACTCAGAACACCGGGGAGCTGTTTTTT. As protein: CASSTQNTGELFF.

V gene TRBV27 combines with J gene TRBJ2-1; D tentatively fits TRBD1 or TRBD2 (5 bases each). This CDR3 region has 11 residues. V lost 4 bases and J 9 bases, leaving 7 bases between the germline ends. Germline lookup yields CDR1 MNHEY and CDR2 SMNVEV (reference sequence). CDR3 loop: CASSWGSEQFF. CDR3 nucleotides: TGTGCCAGCAGTTGGGGGAGTGAGCAGTTCTTC.

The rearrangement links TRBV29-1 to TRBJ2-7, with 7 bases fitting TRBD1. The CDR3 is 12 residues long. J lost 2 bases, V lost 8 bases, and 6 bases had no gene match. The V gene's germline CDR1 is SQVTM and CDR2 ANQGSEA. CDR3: CSIRQGAYEQYF. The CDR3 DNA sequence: TGCAGCATCCGACAGGGAGCCTACGAGCAGTACTTC.

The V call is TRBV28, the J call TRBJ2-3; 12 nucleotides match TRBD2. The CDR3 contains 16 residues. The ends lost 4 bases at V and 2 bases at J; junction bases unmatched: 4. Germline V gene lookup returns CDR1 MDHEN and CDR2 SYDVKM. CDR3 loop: CASSSSGRALTDTQYF. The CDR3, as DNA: TGTGCCAGCAGTTCTAGCGGGAGGGCCCTCACAGATACGCAGTATTTT.